This TCR beta chain derives from a study of molecular identifiers for immune sequencing clone quantification. Findings of the study overall: Sizes of highly expanded clones could be underestimated through identical TCRs sharing a barcode.

TCRdb fed the PCR reads into MiXCR, producing one record per CDR3 protein. The repertoire holds tens of thousands of distinct CDR3 sequences, with around 27% as singletons. A note on this clonotype: Antigen specificity is unknown. This may come from a read error, since a much larger clone is one base off.

This CDR3 region has 13 residues. J gave up 8 bases and V 4 bases, and 7 bases lay outside the gene matches. Germline-derived CDR1 and CDR2 are ENHRY and SYGVKD. Based on a CD8+CD4-CCR7+CD45RA+ profile, naive CD8 T cells were sorted. The V and J genes are TRBV10-3 and TRBJ2-7; 8 nucleotides match TRBD2. The TCR sequence derives from a human donor in good health. Some libraries in this study had Jurkat cell RNA spiked in. Sequencing used naive CD8+ T cells from blood, with Jurkat cell RNA spiked in. Subset here: FACS-sorted CD8+CD4-CCR7+CD45RA+ naive T cells. CDR3 sequence: CAISGPGGHKQYF. In nucleotides, the CDR3 is TGTGCCATCAGTGGACCGGGGGGGCACAAGCAGTACTTC.